The 8 T cell receptor beta chains below were found in one sample sequenced in a study of cytotoxic CD8 clonotypes in ibrutinib-treated CLL. Sequenced by immunoSEQ multiplex PCR; TCRdb stores in-frame clones only, minus some. The sample carries over 110,000 clones, 91% recorded once. The sequencing here drew on PBMCs, taken after 12 months of ibrutinib treatment. The source is a human donor with chronic lymphocytic leukemia.

The rearrangement joins TRBV5-1 to TRBJ1-3; no clear D. Germline lookup yields CDR1 SGHRS and CDR2 YFSETQ. This CDR3 has 16 amino acids. V lost 6 bases and J lost 3, with 19 bases in between. This CDR3 reads CASKRFVGELGNTIYF. CDR3 coding DNA: TGCGCCAGCAAGAGATTCGTGGGTGAACTTGGAAACACCATATATTTT.

This clone was found once. V gene TRBV2 combines with J gene TRBJ2-2, with D possibly TRBD1 on 6 matching bases. The germline gives CDR1 SNHLY, CDR2 FYNNEI. Trimming removed 5 bases from V and 5 bases from J, with 18 bases in between. CDR3 length: 16 residues. The CDR3 reads CASSTFDRSGTGELFF. As DNA, the CDR3 is TGTGCCAGCAGTACCTTTGACAGGTCGGGGACCGGGGAGCTGTTTTTT.

The J gene is TRBJ1-4, the V gene TRBV16; the D gene is possibly TRBD1 (6 bases). The V and J ends lost 4 bases and 8 bases respectively, with 11 bases between them. The CDR3 spans 13 residues. The germline CDR1 and CDR2 sequences are KGHSY and FQNENV. The CDR3 loop is CASSRNTGEKLFF. CDR3 nucleotides: TGTGCCAGCAGCCGAAATACAGGGGAAAAACTGTTTTTT. Full variable domain (remainder filled in from reference TRBV16 and TRBJ1-4): GEEVAQTPKHLVRGEGQKAKLYCAPIKGHSYVFWYQQVLKNEFKFLISFQNENVFDETGMPKERFSAKCLPNSPCSLEIQATKLEDSAVYFCASSRNTGEKLFFGSGTQLSVL.

This chain connects TRBV19 to TRBJ1-2; D not resolved. CDR1 and CDR2 (germline): LNHDA, SQIVND (reference sequence). The CDR3 spans 14 residues. The V end lost 3 bases, the J end lost 6 bases, and 14 bases lay between the germline ends. The CDR3 sequence: CASSIGLTRDGYTF. CDR3 DNA sequence: TGTGCCAGTAGTATCGGCCTTACGAGGGATGGCTACACCTTC.

This chain joins TRBV18 and TRBJ1-1; no clear D gene. Looked up from germline, CDR1 is KGHSH and CDR2 is LQKENI. The length of the CDR3 is 12 residues. Trimming stripped 1 base from V and 8 bases from J, with 8 bases between. This CDR3 is CASSPRPSEAFF. The CDR3 region has the DNA TGTGCCAGCTCACCACGTCCGTCAGAAGCTTTCTTT.

This sequence joins TRBV5-1 and TRBJ2-7, with 11 positions matching TRBD2. The V gene's germline CDR1 is SGHRS and CDR2 YFSETQ. J lost 4 bases, V lost 2 bases, and 8 bases had no gene match. The CDR3 runs to 16 residues. This chain's CDR3 is CASSLDIAGGRYEQYF. Here the CDR3 DNA reads TGCGCCAGCAGCTTAGATATAGCGGGAGGGAGGTACGAGCAGTACTTC. The whole variable domain, filled in from reference TRBV5-1 and TRBJ2-7, reads KAGVTQTPRYLIKTRGQQVTLSCSPISGHRSVSWYQQTPGQGLQFLFEYFSETQRNKGNFPGRFSGRQFSNSRSEMNVSTLELGDSALYLCASSLDIAGGRYEQYFGPGTRLTVT.

V gene TRBV13 combines with J gene TRBJ2-3; possibly TRBD1 for D (6 bases). Germline V gives CDR1 PRHDT, CDR2 FYEKMQ (reference sequence). The V end lost 4 bases, the J end lost 4 bases, and 18 bases lay between the germline ends. The CDR3 runs to 16 residues. The DNA of the CDR3 is TGTGCCAGCAGCTCAGCACGGGACAATTCTCCAGATACGCAGTATTTT. Translating it yields CASSSARDNSPDTQYF.

This clone was found once. V usage is TRBV5-1 and J usage is TRBJ1-5; D ambiguous. The germline V gene encodes CDR1 SGHRS and CDR2 YFSETQ. The CDR3 totals 15 residues. V lost 5 bases and J lost 0, with 12 bases in between. The CDR3 loop reads CASRLTGVSNQPQHF. Here the CDR3 DNA reads TGCGCCAGCAGACTGACCGGCGTTAGCAATCAGCCCCAGCATTTT.